This T cell receptor (beta chain) was sequenced during a study of T and B cells in COVID-19 patients. In the study overall: Active-infection patients were older, median roughly 65 years, than recovered patients, median approximately 36 years. Of around 21 active-infection patients, 12 were critically ill with mechanical ventilation or extracorporeal membrane oxygenation.

TRB was amplified from about 250-500 ng of blood genomic DNA. By share, this clonotype counts as medium-sized (0.01 to 0.1%). Its antigen is still unknown. TRB rearrangements were amplified by multiplex PCR with BIOMED2 TRB-A/B primers. TCRdb redid the calling of the multiplex PCR reads with MiXCR, one entry per CDR3 protein. The top ten clones hold approximately 2% of a sample with some 21,000 distinct CDR3 sequences, approximately 29% of them seen once. Study results and caveats: Patients with COVID-19 reportedly showed strongly skewed T cell receptor beta variable and joining gene usage.

Germline lookup yields CDR1 SQVTM and CDR2 ANQGSEA. V gave up 6 bases and J gave up 3 bases; unmatched junction bases: 4. This CDR3 is built from 13 residues. Sample: blood. The chain carries TRBV29-1 and TRBJ2-7, with TRBD1 matching over 11 bases. The clonotype comes from a human donor who had recovered from COVID-19. The CDR3 here is CSVRGTGGYEQYF. DNA of the CDR3: TGCAGCGTGAGGGGGACAGGGGGCTACGAGCAGTACTTC.